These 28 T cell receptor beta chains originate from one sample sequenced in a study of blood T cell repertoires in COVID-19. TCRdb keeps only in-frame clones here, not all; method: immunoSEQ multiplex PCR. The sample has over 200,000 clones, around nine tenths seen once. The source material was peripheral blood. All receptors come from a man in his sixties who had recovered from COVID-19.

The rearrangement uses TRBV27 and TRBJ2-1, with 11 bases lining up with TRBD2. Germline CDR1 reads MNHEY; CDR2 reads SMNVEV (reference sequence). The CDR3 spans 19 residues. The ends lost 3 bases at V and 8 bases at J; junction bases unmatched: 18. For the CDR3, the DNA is TGTGCCAGCAGTTTGGCGACTAGCGGGACCCCTTTCCTACAGGATGAGCAGTTCTTC. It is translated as CASSLATSGTPFLQDEQFF.

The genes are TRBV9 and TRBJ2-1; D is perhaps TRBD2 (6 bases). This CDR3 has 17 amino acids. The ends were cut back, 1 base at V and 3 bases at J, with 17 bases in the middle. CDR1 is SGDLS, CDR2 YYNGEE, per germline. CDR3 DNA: TGTGCCAGCAGCGTACCCGCCGACGGACTACACTACAATGAGCAGTTCTTC. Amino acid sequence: CASSVPADGLHYNEQFF.

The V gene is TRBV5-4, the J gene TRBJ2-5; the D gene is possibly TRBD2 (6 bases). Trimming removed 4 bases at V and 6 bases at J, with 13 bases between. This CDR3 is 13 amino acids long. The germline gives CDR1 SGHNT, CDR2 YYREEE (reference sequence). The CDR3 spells CASSLPGVKTQYF. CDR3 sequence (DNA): TGTGCCAGCAGCCTGCCGGGGGTCAAGACCCAGTACTTC.

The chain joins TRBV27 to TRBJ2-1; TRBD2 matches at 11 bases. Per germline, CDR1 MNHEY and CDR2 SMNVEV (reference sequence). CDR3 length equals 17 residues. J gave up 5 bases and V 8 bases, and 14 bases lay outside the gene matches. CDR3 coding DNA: TGTGCCAGCTCCTGGGGTAGCGGGGGGGGTATCCACAATGAGCAGTTCTTC. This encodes CASSWGSGGGIHNEQFF.

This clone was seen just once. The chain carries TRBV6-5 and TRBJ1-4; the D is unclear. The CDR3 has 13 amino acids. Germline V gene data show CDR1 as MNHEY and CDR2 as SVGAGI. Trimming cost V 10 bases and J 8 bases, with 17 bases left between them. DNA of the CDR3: TGTGCCACCTCGAGCGGAGGGAGGGAAAAACTGTTTTTT. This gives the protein CATSSGGREKLFF.

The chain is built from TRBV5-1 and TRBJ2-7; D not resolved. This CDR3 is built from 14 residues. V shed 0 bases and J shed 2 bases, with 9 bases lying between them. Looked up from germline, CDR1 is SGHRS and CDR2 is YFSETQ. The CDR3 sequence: CASSLGLRTYEQYF. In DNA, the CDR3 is TGCGCCAGCAGCTTGGGACTGAGGACCTACGAGCAGTACTTC.

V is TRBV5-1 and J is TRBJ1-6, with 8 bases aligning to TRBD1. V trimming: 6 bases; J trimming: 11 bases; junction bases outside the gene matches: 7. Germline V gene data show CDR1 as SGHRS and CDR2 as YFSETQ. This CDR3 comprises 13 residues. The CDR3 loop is CASTQGAEAPLHF. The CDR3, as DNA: TGCGCCAGCACGCAGGGGGCTGAGGCACCCCTCCACTTT.

The CDR3 sequence is CASSLPGQGRDEQFF. DNA of the CDR3: TGCGCCAGCAGTTTACCGGGACAGGGTAGGGATGAGCAGTTCTTC. The rearrangement links TRBV10-2 to TRBJ2-1; 9 bases are a match to TRBD1. This CDR3 comprises 15 residues. In germline, CDR1 is WSHSY, CDR2 SAAADI. V lost 5 bases to trimming and J lost 8 bases; unmatched junction nucleotides: 10.

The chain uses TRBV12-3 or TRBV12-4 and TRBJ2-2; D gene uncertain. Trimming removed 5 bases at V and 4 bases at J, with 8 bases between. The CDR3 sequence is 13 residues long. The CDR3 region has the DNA TGTGCCAGCAGTCTACCGGGCACCGGGGAGCTGTTTTTT. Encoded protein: CASSLPGTGELFF.

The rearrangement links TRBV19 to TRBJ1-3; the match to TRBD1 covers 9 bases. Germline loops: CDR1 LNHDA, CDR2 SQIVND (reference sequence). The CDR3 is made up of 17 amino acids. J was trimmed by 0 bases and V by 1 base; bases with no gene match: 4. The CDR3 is CASSIAGTGISGNTIYF. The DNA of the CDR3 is TGTGCCAGTAGTATAGCCGGGACAGGGATCTCTGGAAACACCATATATTTT.

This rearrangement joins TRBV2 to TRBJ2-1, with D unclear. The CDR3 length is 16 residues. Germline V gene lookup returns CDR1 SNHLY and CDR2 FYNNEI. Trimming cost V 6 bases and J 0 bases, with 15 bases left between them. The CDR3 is CASSPLMSTSYNEQFF. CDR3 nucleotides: TGTGCCAGCAGCCCACTAATGAGCACCTCCTACAATGAGCAGTTCTTC.

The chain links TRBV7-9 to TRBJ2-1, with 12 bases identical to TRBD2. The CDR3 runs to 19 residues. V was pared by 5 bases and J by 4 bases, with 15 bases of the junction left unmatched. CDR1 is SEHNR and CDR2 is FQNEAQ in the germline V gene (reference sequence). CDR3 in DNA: TGTGCCAGCAGCGGTCGGACTAGCGGGAACCAAGGGTCTTACAATGAGCAGTTCTTC. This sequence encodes CASSGRTSGNQGSYNEQFF.

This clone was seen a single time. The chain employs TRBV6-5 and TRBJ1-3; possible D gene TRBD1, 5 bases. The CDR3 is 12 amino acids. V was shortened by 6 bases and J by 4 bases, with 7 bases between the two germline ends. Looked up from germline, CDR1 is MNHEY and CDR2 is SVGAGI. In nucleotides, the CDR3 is TGTGCCAGCAGGGGGGGAGGAAACACCATATATTTT. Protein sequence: CASRGGGNTIYF.

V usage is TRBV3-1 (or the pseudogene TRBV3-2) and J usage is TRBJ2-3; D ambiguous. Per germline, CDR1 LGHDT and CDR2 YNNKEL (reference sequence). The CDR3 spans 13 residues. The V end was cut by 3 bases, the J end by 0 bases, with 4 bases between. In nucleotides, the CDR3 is TGTGCCAGCAGCCACACTAGCACAGATACGCAGTATTTT. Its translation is CASSHTSTDTQYF.

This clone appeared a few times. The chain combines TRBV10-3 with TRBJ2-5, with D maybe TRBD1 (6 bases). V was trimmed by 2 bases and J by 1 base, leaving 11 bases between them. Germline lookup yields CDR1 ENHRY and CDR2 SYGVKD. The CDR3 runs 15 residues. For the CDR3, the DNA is TGTGCCATCAGTGAGCCAACAGGGATCCAAGAGACCCAGTACTTC. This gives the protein CAISEPTGIQETQYF.

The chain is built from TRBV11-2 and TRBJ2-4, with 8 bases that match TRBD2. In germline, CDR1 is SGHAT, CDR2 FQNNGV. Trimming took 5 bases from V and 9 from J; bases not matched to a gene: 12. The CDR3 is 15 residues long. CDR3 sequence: CASSPAGSGGGIQYF. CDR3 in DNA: TGTGCCAGCAGCCCTGCGGGGTCCGGGGGGGGCATTCAGTACTTC.

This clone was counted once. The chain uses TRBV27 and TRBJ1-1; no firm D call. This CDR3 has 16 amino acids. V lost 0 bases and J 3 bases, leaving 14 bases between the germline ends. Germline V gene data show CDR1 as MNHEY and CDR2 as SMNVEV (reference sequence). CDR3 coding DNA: TGTGCCAGCAGTTTATCCTGGTTAACGGGAGACACTGAAGCTTTCTTT. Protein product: CASSLSWLTGDTEAFF.

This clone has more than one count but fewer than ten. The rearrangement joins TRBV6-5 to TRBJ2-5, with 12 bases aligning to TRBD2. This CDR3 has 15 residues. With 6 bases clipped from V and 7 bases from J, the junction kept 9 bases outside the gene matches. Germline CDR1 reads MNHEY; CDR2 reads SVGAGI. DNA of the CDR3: TGTGCCAGCAGAAGGACTAGCGGGGCCTCCGGGACCCAGTACTTC. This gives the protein CASRRTSGASGTQYF.

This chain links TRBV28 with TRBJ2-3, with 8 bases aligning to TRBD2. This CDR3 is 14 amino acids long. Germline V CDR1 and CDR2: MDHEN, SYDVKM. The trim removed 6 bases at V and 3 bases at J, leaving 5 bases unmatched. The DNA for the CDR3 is TGTGCCAGCAGCCGGGGGGGAACGACAGATACGCAGTATTTT. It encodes CASSRGGTTDTQYF.

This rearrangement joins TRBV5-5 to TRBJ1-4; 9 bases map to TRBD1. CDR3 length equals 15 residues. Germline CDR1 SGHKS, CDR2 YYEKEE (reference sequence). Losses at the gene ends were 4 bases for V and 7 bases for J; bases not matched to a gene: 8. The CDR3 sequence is CASSLYRDRVEKLFF. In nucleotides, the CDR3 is TGTGCCAGCAGCCTCTACCGGGACAGGGTTGAAAAACTGTTTTTT.

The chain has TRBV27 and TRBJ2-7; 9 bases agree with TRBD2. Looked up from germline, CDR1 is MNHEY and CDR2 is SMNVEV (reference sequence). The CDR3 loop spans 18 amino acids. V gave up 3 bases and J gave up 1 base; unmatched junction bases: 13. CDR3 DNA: TGTGCCAGCAGTTTCGGGTTTTCGGCGACTAGCGGTTCCTACGAGCAGTACTTC. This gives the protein CASSFGFSATSGSYEQYF.

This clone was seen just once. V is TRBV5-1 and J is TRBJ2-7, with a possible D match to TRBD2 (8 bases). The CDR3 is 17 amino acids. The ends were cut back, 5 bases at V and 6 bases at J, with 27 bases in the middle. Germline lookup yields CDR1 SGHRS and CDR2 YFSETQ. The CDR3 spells CASRWSGRGTGAGEQYF. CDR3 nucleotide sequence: TGCGCCAGCAGATGGTCCGGGAGGGGAACAGGGGCTGGCGAGCAGTACTTC.

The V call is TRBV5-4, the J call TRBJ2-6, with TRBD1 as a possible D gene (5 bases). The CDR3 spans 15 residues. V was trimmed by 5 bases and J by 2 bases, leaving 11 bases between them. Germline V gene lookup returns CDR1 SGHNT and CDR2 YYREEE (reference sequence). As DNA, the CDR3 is TGTGCCAGCAGTTACCAGGGTGCTGGGGCCAACGTCCTGACTTTC. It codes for CASSYQGAGANVLTF.

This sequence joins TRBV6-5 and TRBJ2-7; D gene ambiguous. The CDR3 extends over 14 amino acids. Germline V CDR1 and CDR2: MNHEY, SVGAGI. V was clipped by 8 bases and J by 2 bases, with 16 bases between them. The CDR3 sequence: CASGFGGSTYEQYF. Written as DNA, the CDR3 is TGTGCCAGCGGCTTTGGTGGCTCGACCTACGAGCAGTACTTC.

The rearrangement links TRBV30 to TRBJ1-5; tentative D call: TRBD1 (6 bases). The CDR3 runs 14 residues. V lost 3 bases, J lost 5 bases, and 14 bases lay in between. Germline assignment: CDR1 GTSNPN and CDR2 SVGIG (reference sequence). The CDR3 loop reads CAWSGDRPHQPQHF. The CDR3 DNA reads TGTGCCTGGAGCGGCGACAGGCCCCATCAGCCCCAGCATTTT.

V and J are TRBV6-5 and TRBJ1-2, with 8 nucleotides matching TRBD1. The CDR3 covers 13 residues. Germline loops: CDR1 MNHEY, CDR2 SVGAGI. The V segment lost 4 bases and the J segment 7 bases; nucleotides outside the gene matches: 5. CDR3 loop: CASSSGTGGGYTF. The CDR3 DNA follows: TGTGCCAGCAGTTCCGGGACAGGAGGTGGCTACACCTTC.

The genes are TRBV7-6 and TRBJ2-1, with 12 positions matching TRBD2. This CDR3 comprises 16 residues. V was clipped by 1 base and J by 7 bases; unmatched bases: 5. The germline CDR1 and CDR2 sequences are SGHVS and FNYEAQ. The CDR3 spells CASSLEASGRGNEQFF. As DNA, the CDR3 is TGTGCCAGCAGCTTAGAGGCTAGCGGGAGGGGGAATGAGCAGTTCTTC.

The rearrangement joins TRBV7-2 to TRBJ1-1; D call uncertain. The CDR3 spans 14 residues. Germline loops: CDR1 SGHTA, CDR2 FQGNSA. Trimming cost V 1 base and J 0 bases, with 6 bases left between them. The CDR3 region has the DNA TGTGCCAGCAGCTTAGTCGGTTTGAACACTGAAGCTTTCTTT. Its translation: CASSLVGLNTEAFF. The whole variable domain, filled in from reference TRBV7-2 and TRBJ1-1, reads GAGVSQSPSNKVTEKGKDVELRCDPISGHTALYWYRQSLGQGLEFLIYFQGNSAPDKSGLPSDRFSAERTGGSVSTLTIQRTQQEDSAVYLCASSLVGLNTEAFFGQGTRLTVV.